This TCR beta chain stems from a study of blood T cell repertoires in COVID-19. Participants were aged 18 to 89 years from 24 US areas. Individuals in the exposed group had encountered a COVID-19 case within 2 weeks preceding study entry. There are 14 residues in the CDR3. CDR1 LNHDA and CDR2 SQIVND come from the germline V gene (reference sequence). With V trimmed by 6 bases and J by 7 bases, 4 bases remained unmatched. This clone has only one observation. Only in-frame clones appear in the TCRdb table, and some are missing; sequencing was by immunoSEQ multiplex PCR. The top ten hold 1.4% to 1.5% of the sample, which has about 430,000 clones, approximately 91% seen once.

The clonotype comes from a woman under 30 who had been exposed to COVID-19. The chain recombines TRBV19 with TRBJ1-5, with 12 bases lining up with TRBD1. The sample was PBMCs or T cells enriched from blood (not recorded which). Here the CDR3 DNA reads TGTGCCAGTAGCGGGACAGGGGGCGAGCAGCCCCAGCATTTT. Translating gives CASSGTGGEQPQHF.